A selection of T cell receptor beta chains follows, all from one sample in a study of blood T cell repertoires in COVID-19. Clones were read by immunoSEQ multiplex PCR, and TCRdb kept only the in-frame ones, dropping some. Here the sample spans about 230,000 clones, about 91% being singletons. What was sequenced was PBMCs or T cells enriched from blood (not recorded which). All receptors come from a woman in her thirties or forties with acute COVID-19. The CDR3 runs from the conserved cysteine through the conserved F or W. D genes are given only for firm matches. Clone size, where shown, is once, few, many, or a class for clones that have expanded.

clone_size cdr3_length j_call d_call v_call cdr3_aa cdr3_nt
NA 16 TRBJ1-3 TRBD1 TRBV7-2 CASSTDRGSPGNTIYF TGTGCCAGCAGCACGGACAGGGGATCCCCTGGAAACACCATATATTTT
NA 17 TRBJ1-6 NA TRBV19 CASSIDLGRGGRSPLHF TGTGCCAGTAGTATAGATCTGGGAAGGGGAGGCCGTTCACCCCTCCACTTT
NA 16 TRBJ2-2 NA TRBV6-5 CASSYSPRVDTGELFF TGTGCCAGCAGTTACTCGCCCAGGGTGGACACCGGGGAGCTGTTTTTT
few 14 TRBJ1-2 NA TRBV7-2 CASSFREGNYGYTF TGTGCCAGCAGCTTCCGGGAGGGCAACTATGGCTACACCTTC
few 14 TRBJ1-5 NA TRBV30 CAWSPGLGNQPQHF TGTGCCTGGAGTCCGGGACTGGGGAATCAGCCCCAGCATTTT
NA 16 TRBJ1-4 NA TRBV4-2 CASSQEGGGAREKLFF TGTGCCAGCAGCCAAGAGGGTGGGGGGGCGAGGGAAAAACTGTTTTTT
NA 13 TRBJ1-2 NA TRBV7-8 CASSLSREGGYTF TGTGCCAGCAGCTTATCTCGGGAGGGAGGCTACACCTTC
NA 15 TRBJ2-4 NA TRBV2 CASSEGGLAKNIQYF TGTGCCAGCAGTGAAGGAGGGCTAGCCAAAAACATTCAGTACTTC
NA 18 TRBJ1-4 TRBD1 TRBV18 CASSPERLSGGAGEKLFF TGTGCCAGCTCCCCCGAAAGACTCTCAGGGGGCGCGGGTGAAAAACTGTTTTTT
NA 12 TRBJ2-7 NA TRBV30 CAWSSASPEQYF TGTGCCTGGAGTTCCGCGTCCCCCGAGCAGTACTTC
NA 14 TRBJ2-2 NA TRBV3-1/TRBV3-2 CASSPPRDTGELFF TGTGCCAGCAGCCCCCCTCGGGACACCGGGGAGCTGTTTTTT
NA 16 TRBJ1-2 TRBD1 TRBV19 CASRRGPEGQNYGYTF TGTGCCAGTAGGAGGGGGCCGGAGGGTCAGAACTATGGCTACACCTTC
NA 14 TRBJ2-5 TRBD1 TRBV29-1 CSVADRGRFETQYF TGCAGCGTAGCGGACAGGGGGCGTTTCGAGACCCAGTACTTC
NA 17 TRBJ2-3 TRBD2 TRBV4-1 CASSRTSGGGGTDTQYF TGCGCCAGCAGCCGGACTAGCGGGGGTGGTGGCACAGATACGCAGTATTTT
NA 13 TRBJ2-3 TRBD2 TRBV6-9 CASSLERGDTQYF TGTGCCAGCAGTTTAGAGCGGGGTGATACGCAGTATTTT
once 13 TRBJ2-2 NA TRBV24-1 CATSVEGSGELFF TGTGCCACCAGTGTTGAGGGTTCCGGGGAGCTGTTTTTT
NA 13 TRBJ1-1 NA TRBV19 CASSRRGGTEAFF TGTGCCAGTAGCCGGCGGGGTGGAACTGAAGCTTTCTTT
NA 13 TRBJ2-7 NA TRBV19 CASRPIDRYEQYF TGTGCCAGTAGGCCTATAGACAGATACGAGCAGTACTTC
NA 15 TRBJ1-2 NA TRBV19 CASSTHRVGNYGYTF TGTGCCAGTAGTACGCACAGGGTAGGAAACTATGGCTACACCTTC
NA 17 TRBJ2-3 TRBD2 TRBV10-1 CASSDPTSARGTDTQYF TGCGCCAGCAGTGATCCGACTAGCGCCAGGGGCACAGATACGCAGTATTTT
NA 13 TRBJ1-2 NA TRBV19 CASSMRGRGDYTF TGTGCCAGTAGTATGCGGGGAAGGGGCGACTACACCTTC
NA 16 TRBJ1-2 NA TRBV7-2 CASSLGTGYPFDGYTF TGTGCCAGCAGCTTAGGGACGGGGTACCCCTTTGACGGCTACACCTTC
NA 14 TRBJ1-1 NA TRBV25-1 CARLAQGADTEAFF TGTGCCAGACTTGCCCAGGGTGCGGACACTGAAGCTTTCTTT
NA 15 TRBJ1-5 NA TRBV5-1 CASSRDSGPNQPQHF TGCGCCAGCAGCCGGGACTCGGGCCCCAATCAGCCCCAGCATTTT
few 13 TRBJ1-2 NA TRBV7-2 CASSLETSAVGTF TGTGCCAGCAGCTTAGAAACCAGCGCGGTAGGCACCTTC
NA 14 TRBJ1-1 TRBD1 TRBV5-1 CASRQGAGNTEAFF TGCGCCAGCAGACAGGGGGCAGGGAACACTGAAGCTTTCTTT
NA 18 TRBJ2-7 TRBD2 TRBV6-6 CASSRPQTTGTSSYEQYF TGTGCCAGCAGTCGCCCTCAAACTACCGGGACTAGCTCCTACGAGCAGTACTTC
NA 13 TRBJ2-4 NA TRBV5-8 CASNQGIKNIQYF TGTGCCAGCAACCAGGGGATCAAAAACATTCAGTACTTC
NA 19 TRBJ2-4 NA TRBV18 CASSLRPPFVSLGKNIQYF TGTGCCAGCTCTCTACGGCCCCCTTTTGTCTCCCTCGGGAAAAACATTCAGTACTTC
NA 12 TRBJ1-5 NA TRBV15 CATSTPTQPQHF TGTGCCACCAGCACCCCTACTCAGCCCCAGCATTTT
NA 15 TRBJ1-2 NA TRBV30 CAWSHEAGTRYGYTF TGTGCCTGGAGTCATGAAGCCGGGACTAGGTATGGCTACACCTTC
NA 19 TRBJ2-6 NA TRBV7-7 CASSLRVEGVTSGANVLTF TGTGCTAGCAGCTTAAGGGTTGAGGGGGTGACCTCTGGGGCCAACGTCCTGACTTTC
NA 16 TRBJ1-2 NA TRBV5-6 CASTPEGPGANYGYTF TGTGCCAGCACCCCGGAGGGACCCGGCGCCAACTATGGCTACACCTTC
NA 15 TRBJ2-2 TRBD2 TRBV2 CASKERGPNTGELFF TGTGCCAGCAAAGAGCGGGGGCCGAACACCGGGGAGCTGTTTTTT
NA 14 TRBJ1-1 TRBD1 TRBV5-4 CASSGQGWNTEAFF TGTGCCAGCAGCGGACAGGGATGGAACACTGAAGCTTTCTTT
NA 17 TRBJ2-3 TRBD2 TRBV5-1 CASSLAAGEGRSDTQYF TGCGCCAGCAGCTTGGCTGCCGGGGAGGGGAGGTCAGATACGCAGTATTTT
NA 12 TRBJ2-4 TRBD1 TRBV19 CATADRVDIQYF TGTGCCACTGCGGACAGGGTGGACATTCAGTACTTC
NA 15 TRBJ2-3 NA TRBV2 CASSDRVSYTDTQYF TGTGCCAGCAGTGACCGGGTTAGCTACACAGATACGCAGTATTTT
NA 14 TRBJ2-7 NA TRBV9 CASSVAVPGYEQYF TGTGCCAGCAGCGTAGCCGTCCCGGGTTACGAGCAGTACTTC
NA 18 TRBJ2-3 TRBD2 TRBV24-1 CATSDPSHPLAGGYTQYF TGTGCCACCAGTGATCCGTCTCACCCACTAGCGGGAGGTTATACGCAGTATTTT
NA 14 TRBJ1-6 TRBD1 TRBV6-5 CASSQGQINSPLHF TGTGCCAGCAGCCAGGGACAGATTAATTCACCCCTCCACTTT
few 12 TRBJ1-1 NA TRBV30 CAWSPAYTEAFF TGTGCCTGGTCCCCAGCGTACACTGAAGCTTTCTTT
NA 14 TRBJ1-1 TRBD1 TRBV7-2 CASSLRGLDTEAFF TGTGCCAGCAGCTTAAGGGGGCTGGACACTGAAGCTTTCTTT
NA 14 TRBJ1-2 TRBD1 TRBV5-1 CASSGQTGGTGYTF TGCGCCAGCAGCGGTCAGACAGGGGGCACTGGCTACACCTTC
NA 15 TRBJ2-5 TRBD2 TRBV11-2 CASSRTSGGFETQYF TGTGCCAGCAGCAGGACTAGCGGGGGGTTTGAGACCCAGTACTTC
NA 14 TRBJ1-2 TRBD1 TRBV5-6 CASSPTGRIDGYTF TGTGCCAGCAGCCCGACAGGGAGGATTGACGGCTACACCTTC
NA 16 TRBJ2-1 NA TRBV5-4 CASTRGGGASYNEQFF TGTGCCAGCACCCGGGGAGGGGGGGCCTCCTACAATGAGCAGTTCTTC
few 17 TRBJ2-3 NA TRBV16 CASSQRKGGGAGDTQYF TGTGCCAGCAGCCAAAGAAAGGGCGGCGGGGCAGGAGATACGCAGTATTTT
NA 18 TRBJ2-5 TRBD2 TRBV7-2 CASLFSGGVRTRQETQYF TGTGCCAGCCTATTTAGCGGGGGGGTTAGAACCCGGCAAGAGACCCAGTACTTC
NA 13 TRBJ1-5 NA TRBV30 CAPPGRAPQPQHF TGTGCCCCTCCTGGCAGGGCCCCTCAGCCCCAGCATTTT
NA 13 TRBJ2-7 TRBD1 TRBV7-8 CASTRQGAVEQYF TGTGCCAGCACTAGACAGGGGGCTGTTGAGCAGTACTTC
NA 15 TRBJ1-5 NA TRBV6-2/TRBV6-3 CASSSLFISNQPQHF TGTGCCAGCAGTTCCCTATTCATTAGCAATCAGCCCCAGCATTTT
NA 14 TRBJ2-5 NA TRBV29-1 CSGQIGGGGETQYF TGCAGCGGCCAAATCGGGGGAGGAGGAGAGACCCAGTACTTC
NA 14 TRBJ1-5 NA TRBV2 CASSPDRSNQPQHF TGTGCCAGCAGCCCCGACAGGAGCAATCAGCCCCAGCATTTT
NA 15 TRBJ2-7 TRBD1 TRBV28 CASSFPPGAGGEQYF TGTGCCAGCAGTTTCCCACCCGGTGCAGGGGGCGAGCAGTACTTC
NA 12 TRBJ1-5 NA TRBV19 CASTAGGPAQHF TGTGCCAGTACAGCGGGCGGTCCGGCCCAGCATTTT
NA 11 TRBJ1-3 NA TRBV1 CTSSQGATIYF TGCACCAGCAGCCAAGGAGCCACCATATATTTT